One sample yielded the 13 T cell receptor beta chains listed below, sequenced in a study of CD8+ T cells in alopecia areata. Reverse transcription of extracted RNA yielded cDNA, which provided the sequencing template. Only in-frame clones appear in the TCRdb table, and some are missing; sequencing was by immunoSEQ multiplex PCR. The data show roughly 150,000 clones, 55% seen once. Sequenced: CD4+ T cells sorted from blood. The receptors shown here come from a human donor in good health.

About this clone: A single base separates this from a much larger clone, so it may be a read error. The chain recombines TRBV11-2 with TRBJ2-7; D is unresolved. V dropped 5 bases and J dropped 0 bases, with 5 bases sitting between them. Germline V gene lookup returns CDR1 SGHAT and CDR2 FQNNGV. This CDR3 contains 12 residues. This chain's CDR3 is CASSHASYEQYF. The CDR3, as DNA: TGTGCCAGCAGCCACGCCTCCTACGAGCAGTACTTC.

In its sample, this clone was seen a few times. J is TRBJ1-1 and V is TRBV30, with D unresolved. Between the trimmed V and J ends, which lost 2 bases and 1 base, there was a span of 8 bases. CDR1 is GTSNPN, CDR2 SVGIG, per germline (reference sequence). There are 13 residues in the CDR3. The CDR3 DNA sequence: TGTGCCTGGAGTCTTAACTCGAACACTGAAGCTTTCTTT. Translating gives CAWSLNSNTEAFF. The full variable domain, completed using reference TRBV30 and TRBJ1-1, is SQTIHQWPATLVQPVGSPLSLECTVEGTSNPNLYWYRQAAGRGLQLLFYSVGIGQISSEVPQNLSASRPQDRQFILSSKKLLLSDSGFYLCAWSLNSNTEAFFGQGTRLTVV.

In regard to this clone: Other DNA sequences from this sample encode an identical CDR3 as well. The V and J genes are TRBV11-2 and TRBJ2-6, with TRBD1 as a possible D gene (5 bases). Germline CDR1 reads SGHAT; CDR2 reads FQNNGV. The CDR3 is 15 residues long. Trimming removed 5 bases from V and 2 bases from J, with 10 bases in between. In DNA form, the CDR3 reads TGTGCCAGCAGCCTCCAGGGCGCTGGGGCCAACGTCCTGACTTTC. This translates into CASSLQGAGANVLTF.

The table lists this clone with a count of one. In DNA, the CDR3 is TGCGCCAGCAGCTTGGGGCCTAGCGGGAACACAGATACGCAGTATTTT. This translates into CASSLGPSGNTDTQYF. The V gene is TRBV5-1, the J gene TRBJ2-3; 9 bases agree with TRBD2. Germline V lookup: CDR1 SGHRS, CDR2 YFSETQ. This CDR3 has 16 residues. V trimming: 0 bases; J trimming: 2 bases; junction bases outside the gene matches: 4.

This clone was found a few times. This chain connects TRBV10-3 to TRBJ2-3, with 7 positions matching TRBD2. The V gene end was trimmed by 3 bases and the J gene end by 6 bases; junction bases not matched to a gene: 9. The CDR3 spans 15 residues. Germline loops: CDR1 ENHRY, CDR2 SYGVKD. CDR3 sequence: CAISDRAGLRDTQYF. DNA of the CDR3: TGTGCCATCAGTGACCGAGCGGGACTGAGGGATACGCAGTATTTT.

The rearrangement links TRBV27 to TRBJ2-3; 7 bases map to TRBD1. Looked up from germline, CDR1 is MNHEY and CDR2 is SMNVEV (reference sequence). The CDR3 spans 15 residues. V lost 4 bases, J lost 3 bases, and 7 bases stayed unmatched. In DNA, the CDR3 is TGTGCCAGCAGTTCCGTCAGGGGGATAACAGATACGCAGTATTTT. Amino acids: CASSSVRGITDTQYF.

This clone has a handful of counts. The rearrangement joins TRBV5-1 to TRBJ2-5; D is undetermined. The V end was cut by 3 bases, the J end by 0 bases, with 6 bases between. The CDR3 is 13 residues long. Germline CDR1 SGHRS, CDR2 YFSETQ. The chain's CDR3 is CASSSQYQETQYF. The CDR3, as DNA: TGCGCCAGCAGCTCGCAGTACCAAGAGACCCAGTACTTC.

The chain uses TRBV7-9 and TRBJ2-7, with D perhaps TRBD1 (6 bases). The V gene lost 3 bases and the J gene lost 6 bases, with 15 bases spanning the gap. Per the germline V gene, CDR1 is SEHNR and CDR2 is FQNEAQ (reference sequence). The CDR3 covers 14 residues. The CDR3 sequence is CASSFMDGGGEQYF. CDR3 sequence (DNA): TGTGCCAGCAGCTTCATGGATGGGGGCGGCGAGCAGTACTTC.

This clone was observed a handful of times. The chain has TRBV29-1 and TRBJ2-7; 7 bases fit TRBD2. The CDR3 consists of 11 residues. The V gene end was trimmed by 6 bases and the J gene end by 6 bases; junction bases not matched to a gene: 5. Germline V gene sequence: CDR1 SQVTM, CDR2 ANQGSEA. In DNA, the CDR3 is TGCAGCGTATTAACGGGGGGCGAGCAGTACTTC. Translating gives CSVLTGGEQYF.

The rearrangement joins TRBV2 to TRBJ2-3, with 8 bases that match TRBD2. V lost 0 bases, J lost 2 bases, and 10 bases stayed unmatched. Germline CDR1 SNHLY, CDR2 FYNNEI. This CDR3 is 18 amino acids long. CDR3 loop: CASSEAPSVAGTTDTQYF. The CDR3 region has the DNA TGTGCCAGCAGTGAAGCCCCCTCGGTAGCGGGAACCACAGATACGCAGTATTTT.

This clone was picked up a small number of times. The chain links TRBV29-1 to TRBJ2-7; D could derive from TRBD1 or TRBD2 (6 bases each). The ends were cut back, 8 bases at V and 5 bases at J, with 16 bases in the middle. The CDR3 has 12 residues. CDR1 is SQVTM, CDR2 ANQGSEA, per germline. The CDR3 DNA sequence: TGCAGCTCCGGGGGCGGGGACAACGAGCAGTACTTC. It translates to CSSGGGDNEQYF.

The rearrangement joins TRBV29-1 to TRBJ1-1, with D hard to call. V lost 7 bases to trimming and J lost 0 bases, with 9 bases between them. The germline V gene encodes CDR1 SQVTM and CDR2 ANQGSEA. The CDR3 sequence is 12 residues long. CDR3 sequence reads: CSGILLNTEAFF. The CDR3 bases are TGCAGCGGAATCCTCTTGAACACTGAAGCTTTCTTT. The variable domain in full, completed from reference TRBV29-1 and TRBJ1-1, reads SAVISQKPSRDICQRGTSLTIQCQVDSQVTMMFWYRQQPGQSLTLIATANQGSEATYESGFVIDKFPISRPNLTFSTLTVSNMSPEDSSIYLCSGILLNTEAFFGQGTRLTVV.

In its sample, this clone was seen a few times. The rearrangement links TRBV29-1 to TRBJ1-4; a weak D match, TRBD1 (6 bases). The V gene's germline CDR1 is SQVTM and CDR2 ANQGSEA. V was pared by 7 bases and J by 7 bases, with 19 bases between. The CDR3 has 14 residues. CDR3 residues: CSGSEQGDGEKLFF. The CDR3 DNA is TGCAGCGGTTCGGAACAGGGTGACGGTGAAAAACTGTTTTTT.